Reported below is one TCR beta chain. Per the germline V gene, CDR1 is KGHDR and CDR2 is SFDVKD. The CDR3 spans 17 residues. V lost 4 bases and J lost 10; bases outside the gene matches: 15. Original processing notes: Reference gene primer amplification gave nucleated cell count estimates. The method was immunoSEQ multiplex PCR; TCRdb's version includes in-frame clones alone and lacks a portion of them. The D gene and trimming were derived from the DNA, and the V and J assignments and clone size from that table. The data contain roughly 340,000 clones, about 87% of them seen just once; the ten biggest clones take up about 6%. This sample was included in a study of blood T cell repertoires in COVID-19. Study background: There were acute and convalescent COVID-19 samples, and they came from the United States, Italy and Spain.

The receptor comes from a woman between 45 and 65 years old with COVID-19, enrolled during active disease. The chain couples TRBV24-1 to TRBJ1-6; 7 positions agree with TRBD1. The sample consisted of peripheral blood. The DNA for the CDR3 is TGTGCCACCAGTGACCAGGACAAGACAGGGCGGGGATCACCCCTCCACTTT. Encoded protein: CATSDQDKTGRGSPLHF.